The present entry profiles one T cell receptor (beta chain) with its context. Its specificity is unknown. The data originate from a study of blood T cells in healthy people across ages. Total RNA was isolated from each sample in quantities of at least 5 micrograms. This CDR3 has 15 amino acids. The germline V and J ends were trimmed by 4 bases and 0 bases, with 7 bases remaining between them. For the second PCR, which ran for about 7 to 12 cycles, a sample-barcoded 5' primer and a J-beta primer mix were used. There were at least 2.5 million CDR3-containing paired-end reads obtained from each sample. TCRdb independently ran MiXCR on the 5' RACE reads; one entry per CDR3 protein. The sample has 540,000 or so distinct CDR3 sequences; roughly a quarter are singletons. Study-wide results and limits: Total diversity from one million sequenced T cells was likely underestimated.

This chain connects TRBV12-3 or TRBV12-4 to TRBJ1-6, with no clear D. The source is a woman aged 70-85 years in good health. The source material was blood. For the CDR3, the DNA is TGTGCCAGCAGTTACCTTCGCTCCTATAATTCACCCCTCCACTTT. This translates into CASSYLRSYNSPLHF.